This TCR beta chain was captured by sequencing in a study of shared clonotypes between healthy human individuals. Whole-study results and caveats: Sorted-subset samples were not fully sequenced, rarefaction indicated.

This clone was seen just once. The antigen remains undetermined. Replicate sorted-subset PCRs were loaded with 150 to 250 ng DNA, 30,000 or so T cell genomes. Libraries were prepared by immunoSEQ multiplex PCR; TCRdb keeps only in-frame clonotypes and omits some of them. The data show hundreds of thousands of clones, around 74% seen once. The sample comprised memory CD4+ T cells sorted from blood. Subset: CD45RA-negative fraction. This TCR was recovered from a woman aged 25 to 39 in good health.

CDR3 sequence reads: CATSRDFSRNTIYF. CDR3 bases: TGTGCCACCAGCAGAGATTTCAGTAGAAACACCATATATTTT. The chain links TRBV15 to TRBJ1-3; no firm D call. This CDR3 has 14 residues. Trimming took 0 bases from V and 5 from J, leaving 8 bases between them. Germline CDR1 is LNHNV and CDR2 is YYDKDF (reference sequence).